This T cell receptor beta chain was sequenced for a study of blood T cells in healthy people across ages (dated by TCRdb to between 2014 and 2017). A note on the overall study: In model experiments, template switching captured about one uniquely barcoded TCR beta cDNA molecule for every two T cells. Using the same blood draw, the study looked at two additional independent replicas of 1 million unique cDNA reads for two donors, one aged 18 to 30 and the other aged 80 or older. The donors were divided into four age groups: young (average around 17 years), middle-aged (around 41), aged (under 70) and long-lived (about 84). Using deep sequencing normalized with unique cDNA molecular identifiers, the study measured how TCR beta repertoire diversity changes with age. Results and caveats for the whole study, not just this receptor: The CMV infection status of donors was not known, potentially confounding age-related changes in expanded clonotypes. The long-lived group showed more naive CD4+ T cells, fewer expanded clones and increased TCR diversity than the aged group, suggesting age selection. Bulk unsorted PBMC profiling prevented conclusive comparison of naive and antigen-experienced compartments. As age increased, observed TCR beta diversity per million T cells dropped in a roughly linear way, and a significant reduction was already evident by age about 40. Estimates of total diversity based on one million sequenced T cells were considered lower bounds and underestimates. Observed TCR beta diversity correlated strongly with the percentage of naive T cells measured by flow cytometry.

Receptor amplification or capture employed 5' RACE. Sequencer: Illumina HiSeq 2500. A second PCR of roughly 7 to 11 cycles was performed with a sample-barcoded 5' primer and a J-beta primer mix. A unique molecular identifier was introduced onto each TCR beta cDNA molecule by a template-switch 5' adaptor carrying 12 random nucleotides. Each sample yielded at least 3 million CDR3-containing paired-end reads. First-strand cDNA synthesis was performed from all RNA using the Mint cDNA synthesis kit, with priming by a TRBC-specific oligonucleotide. Following uracil-DNA glycosylase treatment, a first 18-cycle PCR with universal primers M1SS and BC2_uni_R was performed on all cDNA. Processing in the source paper ran as follows. Normalization of each sample was performed by random selection of 1 million high-quality reads, each carrying a distinct molecular identifier. Reads with shared molecular identifiers were discarded instead of being binned into consensus sequences. MiTCR, with a Q25 quality threshold and the strictest error-elimination algorithm, was used for CDR3 identification, clonotype clustering and error correction. A nonparametric unseen species model using Euler transformation provided a lower-bound estimate of total TCR beta diversity. The public sequencing data were trimmed at Q25 with fastp and processed into clonotypes with MiXCR by TCRdb, which kept only in-frame beta chains. Each record represents a unique CDR3 protein, reported with the most common genes and DNA among its rows. None of the V and J calls come from the authors' own analysis; TCRdb made them. This sample gives hundreds of thousands of distinct CDR3 sequences in total; 27% of them show up just once. 3% to 4.5% of the sample belongs to the ten largest clones.

The roughly 42 donors, aged roughly 6 to 100 years, were systemically healthy Caucasian individuals from Russia. About 9.6 milliliters of peripheral blood were collected from each donor into EDTA-treated Vacutainer tubes. PBMCs were isolated by Ficoll-Paque density-gradient centrifugation, with at least 7 million obtained per sample. Trizol reagent was used to extract total RNA from PBMCs, with at least 5 micrograms per sample. Naive CD45RAhigh/CD27high T cell percentages were measured by flow cytometry on a PBMC aliquot from every donor. Counted from cysteine to phenylalanine, this CDR3 has 15 amino acids. Only CDR3 DNA remains: 45 bases, in frame from the first base. CDR1 and CDR2 are read off the germline V gene as LGHNA and YSLEER. At the junction V is shortened by 0 bases and J by 7 bases, with 10 bases in between. Notes on this clonotype: The antigen this receptor binds is unknown. Base-call qualities are not available, and no considerably larger clone is one nucleotide away.

This same sample was also part of a study on T cells of mothers and their children. The second paper states: The donors were nine systemically healthy Caucasian individuals, made up of three mothers and their six children. cDNA synthesis consumed the entire amount of extracted RNA, loaded at around 1.5 ug RNA in each 15 ul reaction. In the second PCR, the M1S primer added sample barcodes and 2-4 random nucleotides. More than 8 million TCR beta CDR3 reads were obtained from each mother, and several million reads were obtained from each child. Thymic selection similarly shapes TCR recombination output in related and unrelated pairs, with minor effect from inherited differences. Related mother-child pairs always showed normalized repertoire overlap that was slightly higher than in unrelated mother-child pairs, though the difference was never significant. No persistent microchimeric T cell clones were found, with a detection sensitivity of approximately 100 clones per million clonotypes. To look for features that set related mother-child pairs apart from unrelated individuals, the researchers ran deep NGS to compare the TCR beta repertoires of mothers and children. Mothers averaged roughly 36 +/- 4 years of age and children averaged approximately 11 +/- 4 years. After adapter ligation with NEBNext reagents, the libraries were sequenced on Illumina HiSeq 2000 with 100+100 nt paired-end reads. Mother and child libraries were prepared a month apart and sequenced in separate runs to prevent cross-contamination. Between roughly 500,000 and 2,300,000 distinct TCR beta clonotypes were identified per donor. Naive TCR beta clonotypes were estimated from low-frequency clonotypes matched to each donor's FACS-determined naive share, without sorting.

The sequencing input was blood. The TCR originated in a boy younger than 10 in good health. This chain joins TRBV4-3 to TRBJ1-6, with no confidently assigned D gene. The nucleotide sequence reads as follows: TGCGCCAGCAGCCAAGATTCGAAACGGAATTCACCCCTCCACTTT. The encoded protein is CASSQDSKRNSPLHF.